Shown below are 5 T cell receptor beta chains from a single sample sequenced in a study of radiotherapy plus CTLA-4 blockade in lung cancer. The assay was immunoSEQ multiplex PCR, and TCRdb's table has in-frame clones only and misses some. Counted here are some 94,000 clones, roughly 85% occurring once; the ten biggest clones make up roughly 23%. Sequencing used peripheral blood, obtained from a patient treated with radiotherapy plus ipilimumab. The receptors come from a human donor with non-small cell lung cancer that progressed on radiotherapy plus ipilimumab.

The chain couples TRBV15 to TRBJ2-1, with 8 bases lining up with TRBD1. CDR1 is LNHNV and CDR2 is YYDKDF in the germline V gene (reference sequence). V gave up 4 bases and J gave up 2 bases; unmatched junction bases: 7. This CDR3 is 16 amino acids long. The DNA of the CDR3 is TGTGCCACCAGCACGGAGGGGACAGGTGCCTACAATGAGCAGTTCTTC. The encoded protein is CATSTEGTGAYNEQFF.

This clone was recorded only once. V gene TRBV11-2 combines with J gene TRBJ1-2, with TRBD1 matching 10 bases. CDR3 length equals 16 residues. The germline CDR1 and CDR2 sequences are SGHAT and FQNNGV. Unmatched junction bases numbered 6, after V lost 0 bases and J lost 5 bases. This CDR3 is CASSLDGTGAWYGYTF. CDR3 bases: TGTGCCAGCAGCTTAGATGGGACAGGGGCCTGGTATGGCTACACCTTC. Supplemented by reference TRBV11-2 and TRBJ1-2, the full variable domain reads EAGVAQSPRYKIIEKRQSVAFWCNPISGHATLYWYQQILGQGPKLLIQFQNNGVVDDSQLPKDRFSAERLKGVDSTLKIQPAKLEDSAVYLCASSLDGTGAWYGYTFGSGTRLTVV.

V gene TRBV25-1 combines with J gene TRBJ1-3, with D perhaps matching TRBD1 (6 bases). V was trimmed by 4 bases and J by 0 bases, leaving 10 bases between them. CDR3 length equals 15 residues. CDR1 and CDR2 (germline): MGHDK, SYGVNS. The CDR3 spells CASSAADSSGNTIYF. In DNA form, the CDR3 reads TGTGCCAGCAGTGCGGCGGACAGCTCTGGAAACACCATATATTTT.

This clone was seen just once. This sequence joins TRBV19 and TRBJ2-1; tentative D call: TRBD2 (6 bases). CDR3 length: 15 residues. The germline gives CDR1 LNHDA, CDR2 SQIVND (reference sequence). V was clipped by 6 bases and J by 4 bases, with 16 bases between them. The CDR3 DNA reads TGTGCCAGTAGGGGGACTTTCGCCTGGTACAATGAGCAGTTCTTC. Translation gives CASRGTFAWYNEQFF.

The chain has TRBV5-1 and TRBJ2-3; the match to TRBD2 covers 11 bases. With 0 bases clipped from V and 1 base from J, the junction kept 1 base outside the gene matches. Germline loops: CDR1 SGHRS, CDR2 YFSETQ. The CDR3 consists of 16 residues. In DNA, the CDR3 is TGCGCCAGCAGCTTGGTACTAGCGGGAGGCACAGATACGCAGTATTTT. It codes for CASSLVLAGGTDTQYF.